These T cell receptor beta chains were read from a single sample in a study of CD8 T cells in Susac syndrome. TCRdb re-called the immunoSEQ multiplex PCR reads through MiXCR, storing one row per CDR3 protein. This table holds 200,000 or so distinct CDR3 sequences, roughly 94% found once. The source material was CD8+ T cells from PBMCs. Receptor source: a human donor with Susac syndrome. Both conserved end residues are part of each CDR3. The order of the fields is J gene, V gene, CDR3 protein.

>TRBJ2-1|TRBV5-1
CASSYASEPYNEQFF
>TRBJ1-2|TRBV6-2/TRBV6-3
CASSYAPGFSGYTF
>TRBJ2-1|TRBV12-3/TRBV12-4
CASIKDRGYNEQFF
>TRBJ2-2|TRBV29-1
CSVEGREPNTGELFF
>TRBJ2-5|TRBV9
CASSVEAEETQYF
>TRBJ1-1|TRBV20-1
CSASREGTEAFF
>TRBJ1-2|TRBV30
CAWSVLGQGDGYTF
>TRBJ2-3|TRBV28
CATEMGLASTDTQYF
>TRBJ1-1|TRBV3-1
CASSQDPPERITEAFF
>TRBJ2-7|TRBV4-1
CASSQAQLYEQYF
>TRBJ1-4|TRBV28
CASSAVANEKLFF
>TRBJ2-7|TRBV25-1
CASSELTSSSYEQYF
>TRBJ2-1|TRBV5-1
CASSFLDYNEQFF
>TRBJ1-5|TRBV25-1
CASSAGDHQPQHF
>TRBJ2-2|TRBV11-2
CASRPTGTNTGELFF
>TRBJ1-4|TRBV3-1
CARVRSTNEKLFF
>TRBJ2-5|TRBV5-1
CASSLNSGGKETQYF
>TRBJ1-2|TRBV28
CASTETGDYGYTF
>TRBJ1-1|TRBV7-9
CASSFNWGQGIEAFF
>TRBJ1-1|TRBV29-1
CSSRTGMNTEAFF
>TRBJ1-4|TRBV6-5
CASSYRVNQGLHEKLFF
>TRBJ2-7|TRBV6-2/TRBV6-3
CASSLRWGEQYF